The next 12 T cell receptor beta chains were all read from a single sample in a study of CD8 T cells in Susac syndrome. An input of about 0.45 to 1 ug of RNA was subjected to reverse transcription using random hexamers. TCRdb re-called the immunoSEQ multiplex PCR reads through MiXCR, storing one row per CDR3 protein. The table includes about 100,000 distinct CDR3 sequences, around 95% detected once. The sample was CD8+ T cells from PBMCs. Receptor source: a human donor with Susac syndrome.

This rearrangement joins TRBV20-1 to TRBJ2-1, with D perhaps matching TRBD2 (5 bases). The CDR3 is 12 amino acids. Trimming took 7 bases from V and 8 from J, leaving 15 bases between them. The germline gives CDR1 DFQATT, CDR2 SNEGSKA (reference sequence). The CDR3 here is CSVLVNRHEQFF. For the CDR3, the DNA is TGCAGTGTACTAGTAAATCGTCATGAGCAGTTCTTC.

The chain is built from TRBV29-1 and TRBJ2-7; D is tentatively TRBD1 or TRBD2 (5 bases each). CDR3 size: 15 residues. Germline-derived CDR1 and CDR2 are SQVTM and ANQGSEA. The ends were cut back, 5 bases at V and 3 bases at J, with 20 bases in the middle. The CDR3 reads CSVIGGSRQNYEQYF. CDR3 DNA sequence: TGCAGCGTTATTGGGGGATCGCGACAGAACTACGAGCAGTACTTC.

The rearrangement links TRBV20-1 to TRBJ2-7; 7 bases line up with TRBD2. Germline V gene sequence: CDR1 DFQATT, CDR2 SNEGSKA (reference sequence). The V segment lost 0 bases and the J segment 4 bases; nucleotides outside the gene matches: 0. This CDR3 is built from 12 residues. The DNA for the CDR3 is TGCAGTGCTAGAGAGCGGGAGTACGAGCAGTACTTC. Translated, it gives CSAREREYEQYF.

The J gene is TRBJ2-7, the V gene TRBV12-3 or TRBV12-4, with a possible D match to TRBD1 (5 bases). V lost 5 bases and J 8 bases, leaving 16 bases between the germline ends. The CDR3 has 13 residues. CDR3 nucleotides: TGTGCCAGCAGTGCAGGGCAGGGTGGGAAGCAGTACTTC. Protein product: CASSAGQGGKQYF.

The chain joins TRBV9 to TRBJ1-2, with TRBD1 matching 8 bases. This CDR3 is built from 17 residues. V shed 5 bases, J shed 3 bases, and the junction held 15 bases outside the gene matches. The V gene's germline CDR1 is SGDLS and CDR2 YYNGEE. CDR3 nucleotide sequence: TGTGCCAGCAGGGATTCCGAGACAGGGGATAGTGACTATGGCTACACCTTC. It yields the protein CASRDSETGDSDYGYTF.

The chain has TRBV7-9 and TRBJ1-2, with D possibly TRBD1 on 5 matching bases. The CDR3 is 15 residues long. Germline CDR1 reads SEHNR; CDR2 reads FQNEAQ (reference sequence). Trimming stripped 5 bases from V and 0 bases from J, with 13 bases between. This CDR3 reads CASSPPGQTNYGYTF. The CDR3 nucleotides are TGTGCCAGCAGCCCACCGGGGCAGACTAACTATGGCTACACCTTC.

CDR3 coding DNA: TGTGCCAGCAGAGGCGCCCTAGGGGAAAAACTGTTTTTT. Encoded protein: CASRGALGEKLFF. V gene TRBV6-5 combines with J gene TRBJ1-4, with D uncertain. The ends were cut back, 6 bases at V and 8 bases at J, with 13 bases in the middle. CDR1 is MNHEY, CDR2 SVGAGI, per germline. The CDR3 runs 13 residues.

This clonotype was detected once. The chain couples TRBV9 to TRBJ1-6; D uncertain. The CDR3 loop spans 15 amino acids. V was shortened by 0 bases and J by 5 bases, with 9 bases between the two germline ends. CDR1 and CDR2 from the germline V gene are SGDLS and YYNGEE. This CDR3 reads CASSVEDGDNSPLHF. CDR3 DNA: TGTGCCAGCAGCGTAGAAGACGGTGATAATTCACCCCTCCACTTT.

CDR3: CSARVGAGVPYTF. The CDR3 DNA sequence: TGCAGTGCTAGAGTCGGTGCAGGGGTTCCGTACACCTTC. The chain combines TRBV20-1 with TRBJ1-2; possible D gene TRBD1, 6 bases. The CDR3 length is 13 residues. V gave up 1 base and J gave up 11 bases, with 17 bases separating them. Germline loops: CDR1 DFQATT, CDR2 SNEGSKA (reference sequence).

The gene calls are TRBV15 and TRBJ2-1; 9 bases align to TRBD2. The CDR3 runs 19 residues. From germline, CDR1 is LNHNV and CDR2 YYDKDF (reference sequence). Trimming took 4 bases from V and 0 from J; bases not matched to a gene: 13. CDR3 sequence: CATSTLAQSGGNSYNEQFF. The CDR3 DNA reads TGTGCCACCAGCACCTTAGCCCAGAGCGGGGGGAACTCCTACAATGAGCAGTTCTTC.

The CDR3 DNA follows: TGCGCCAGCAGCCAAGGCTCAGCGGGCCTCAATCAGCCCCAGCATTTT. Translating it yields CASSQGSAGLNQPQHF. The chain recombines TRBV4-1 with TRBJ1-5; D is undetermined. V lost 1 base to trimming and J lost 3 bases, with 13 bases between them. This CDR3 contains 16 residues. Per germline, CDR1 MGHRA and CDR2 YSYEKL.

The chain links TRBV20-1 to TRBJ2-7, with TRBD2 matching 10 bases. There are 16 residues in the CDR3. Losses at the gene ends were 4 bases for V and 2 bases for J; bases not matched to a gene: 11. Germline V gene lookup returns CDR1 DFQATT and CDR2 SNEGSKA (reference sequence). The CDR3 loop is CSATTRWTSGPYEQYF. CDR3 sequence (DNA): TGCAGTGCTACTACACGATGGACTAGCGGACCCTACGAGCAGTACTTC.